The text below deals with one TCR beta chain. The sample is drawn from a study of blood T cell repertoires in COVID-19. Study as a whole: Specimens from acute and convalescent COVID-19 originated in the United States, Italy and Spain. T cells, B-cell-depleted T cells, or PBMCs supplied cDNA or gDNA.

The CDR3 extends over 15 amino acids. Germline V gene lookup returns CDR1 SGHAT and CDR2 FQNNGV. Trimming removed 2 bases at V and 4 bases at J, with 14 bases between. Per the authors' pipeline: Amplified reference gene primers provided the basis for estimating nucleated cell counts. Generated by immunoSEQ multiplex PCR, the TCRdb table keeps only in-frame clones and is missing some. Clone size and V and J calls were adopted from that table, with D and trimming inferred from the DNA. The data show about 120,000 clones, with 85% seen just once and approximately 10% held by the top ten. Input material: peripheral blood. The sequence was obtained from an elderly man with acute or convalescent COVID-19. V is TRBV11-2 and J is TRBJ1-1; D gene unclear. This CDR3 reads CASSLSGRKVTEAFF. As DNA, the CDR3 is TGTGCCAGCAGCTTATCCGGCAGGAAAGTCACTGAAGCTTTCTTT.